Listed here are 9 T cell receptor beta chains from one sample, sequenced in a study of shared clonotypes between healthy human individuals. Clones were sequenced by immunoSEQ multiplex PCR, and TCRdb holds only the in-frame ones, with some missing. Here the sample spans under 1,100,000 clones, around four fifths being singletons. The sample comprised memory CD4+ T cells sorted from blood. Documented subset: CD45RA-negative fraction. The receptor set was obtained from a man aged 18 to 35 in good health.

V and J are TRBV28 and TRBJ2-4; 12 bases are a match to TRBD2. V lost 6 bases to trimming and J lost 0 bases; unmatched junction nucleotides: 6. The CDR3 is 17 amino acids. CDR1 MDHEN and CDR2 SYDVKM come from the germline V gene. CDR3 DNA sequence: TGTGCCAGCAGCTATCTAGCGGGGGGGCTAGCCAAAAACATTCAGTACTTC. It yields the protein CASSYLAGGLAKNIQYF. The variable domain in full, completed from reference TRBV28 and TRBJ2-4, reads DVKVTQSSRYLVKRTGEKVFLECVQDMDHENMFWYRQDPGLGLRLIYFSYDVKMKEKGDIPEGYSVSREKKERFSLILESASTNQTSMYLCASSYLAGGLAKNIQYFGAGTRLSVL.

The CDR3 reads CASSLSWVQPLIYF. As DNA, the CDR3 is TGTGCCAGCAGCTTATCCTGGGTTCAGCCCCTGATATATTTT. This sequence joins TRBV11-2 and TRBJ1-3, with D uncertain. V lost 2 bases and J lost 13, with 18 bases in between. The CDR3 runs to 14 residues. Germline loops: CDR1 SGHAT, CDR2 FQNNGV.

This chain connects TRBV6-1 to TRBJ1-4; D call uncertain. The length of the CDR3 is 17 residues. V was shortened by 2 bases and J by 7 bases, with 20 bases between the two germline ends. Germline values: CDR1 MNHNS, CDR2 SASEGT. The CDR3 spells CASSESQKAKGGEKLFF. The CDR3, as DNA: TGTGCCAGCAGTGAATCTCAGAAGGCTAAAGGAGGTGAAAAACTGTTTTTT.

This rearrangement joins TRBV27 to TRBJ2-1; 10 nucleotides match TRBD2. Germline loops: CDR1 MNHEY, CDR2 SMNVEV (reference sequence). The V and J ends lost 6 bases and 4 bases, in that order; junction bases with no gene match: 6. The CDR3 totals 15 residues. In nucleotides, the CDR3 is TGTGCCAGCAGGAAACAGACTAGCGGGTACAATGAGCAGTTCTTC. This sequence encodes CASRKQTSGYNEQFF.

The rearrangement joins TRBV7-9 to TRBJ2-5, with D possibly TRBD2 on 7 matching bases. The V gene lost 3 bases and the J gene lost 0 bases, with 11 bases spanning the gap. Germline V lookup: CDR1 SEHNR, CDR2 FQNEAQ (reference sequence). This CDR3 region has 15 residues. Here the CDR3 reads CASSFEGGYQETQYF. Here the CDR3 DNA reads TGTGCCAGCAGCTTTGAGGGGGGGTACCAAGAGACCCAGTACTTC.

The chain's CDR3 is CASSRTGVYTF. DNA of the CDR3: TGTGCCAGCAGCCGGACAGGGGTCTACACCTTC. The chain combines TRBV5-4 with TRBJ1-2; 9 nucleotides agree with TRBD1. CDR1 and CDR2 from the germline V gene are SGHNT and YYREEE (reference sequence). This CDR3 has 11 residues. The junction had 2 bases not matched to a gene; V was cut back by 4 bases and J by 10 bases.

The rearrangement links TRBV5-1 to TRBJ2-6, with 7 bases aligning to TRBD1. V was clipped by 3 bases and J by 0 bases; unmatched bases: 9. The CDR3 extends over 18 amino acids. Germline V CDR1 and CDR2: SGHRS, YFSETQ. The CDR3 bases are TGCGCCAGCAGCTCGGGACAGCTCGCCAGCTCTGGGGCCAACGTCCTGACTTTC. This encodes CASSSGQLASSGANVLTF.

CDR3 in DNA: TGTGCCACTATGGGGCGGTCCTACAATGAGCAGTTCTTC. Protein product: CATMGRSYNEQFF. The chain carries TRBV6-5 and TRBJ2-1, with D possibly matching TRBD1 (5 bases). CDR3 length: 13 residues. The germline V gene has CDR1 MNHEY and CDR2 SVGAGI. Trimming left V 10 bases short and J 1 base short, with 11 bases between.

Here the CDR3 DNA reads TGTGCAGGACCGGGGGGTGAAAAACTGTTTTTT. It specifies CAGPGGEKLFF. The chain employs TRBV12-2 and TRBJ1-4. TRBV12-2 is an annotated pseudogene. CDR3 size: 11 residues.